Presented here are 6 T cell receptor beta chains from one specimen sequenced in a study of T-cell reconstitution after alpha-beta-depleted transplantation in children listed by TCRdb under 2016. To prepare the library, PCR was applied. These reads were obtained on an Illumina HiSeq 2500. TCR library preparation used molecular barcoding, with unique molecular identifiers applied to normalize quantification of the TCRbeta repertoire. Using fastp trimming at Q25 and MiXCR clonotype assembly, TCRdb reanalyzed the public sequencing data and kept in-frame beta chains. Entries that share a CDR3 protein sequence are merged under the most common genes and DNA. Counted in this sample were about 340,000 distinct CDR3 sequences; 16% of them appeared once. The top ten clones comprise roughly 40% of the sample. The treatment or condition label, read with the paper, signifies: allogeneic hematopoietic cell transplantation with graft depleted of TCRalphabeta T cells and CD19 B cells.

The sequencing used PBMCs, mostly from graft donor cells, collected 360 days after TCRalphabeta/CD19-depleted stem cell transplant. Receptors originate from a male patient under 10 years old who had a stem cell transplant for acute lymphoblastic leukemia, so the T cells may come from the graft donor.

This clonotype has a handful of counts. The chain combines TRBV7-2 with TRBJ2-4; D unclear. Trimming left V 5 bases short and J 0 bases short, with 11 bases between. The CDR3 consists of 15 residues. Germline CDR1 reads SGHTA; CDR2 reads FQGNSA. CDR3 bases: TGTGCCAGCAGCCTCACGGAATTAGCCAAAAACATTCAGTACTTC. It specifies CASSLTELAKNIQYF. Variable domain in full (rest from reference TRBV7-2 and TRBJ2-4): GAGVSQSPSNKVTEKGKDVELRCDPISGHTALYWYRQSLGQGLEFLIYFQGNSAPDKSGLPSDRFSAERTGGSVSTLTIQRTQQEDSAVYLCASSLTELAKNIQYFGAGTRLSVL.

This clonotype turned up a few times. The chain joins TRBV7-9 to TRBJ1-2; D gene unclear. The V end lost 3 bases, the J end lost 8 bases, and 19 bases lay between the germline ends. The CDR3 covers 15 residues. Germline lookup yields CDR1 SEHNR and CDR2 FQNEAQ (reference sequence). The DNA of the CDR3 is TGTGCCAGCAGCTTTGAGGAACCGCTTATTGGAGGCTACACCTTC. Protein sequence: CASSFEEPLIGGYTF.

This clonotype was detected many times. This chain uses TRBV20-1 with TRBJ2-1; 10 positions match TRBD2. In germline, CDR1 is DFQATT, CDR2 SNEGSKA (reference sequence). This CDR3 is built from 16 residues. J lost 4 bases, V lost 2 bases, and 8 bases had no gene match. The CDR3 spells CSARRAGLAEYNEQFF. The CDR3 DNA follows: TGCAGTGCTAGAAGGGCAGGACTAGCGGAATACAATGAGCAGTTCTTC.

This clonotype was detected ten times or more. The chain recombines TRBV28 with TRBJ2-1; TRBD2 agrees at 9 bases. CDR3 length: 16 amino acids. V shed 3 bases and J 2 bases; nucleotides not matched to a gene: 5. Germline values: CDR1 MDHEN, CDR2 SYDVKM. CDR3 DNA sequence: TGTGCCAGCAGTTTCACTCTAGCGGGAACCTACAATGAGCAGTTCTTC. Protein sequence: CASSFTLAGTYNEQFF. Full variable domain (missing parts from reference TRBV28 and TRBJ2-1): DVKVTQSSRYLVKRTGEKVFLECVQDMDHENMFWYRQDPGLGLRLIYFSYDVKMKEKGDIPEGYSVSREKKERFSLILESASTNQTSMYLCASSFTLAGTYNEQFFGPGTRLTVL.

Only a few counts were recorded for this clonotype. The chain employs TRBV10-3 and TRBJ1-1, with D tentatively TRBD1 (5 bases). With 6 bases removed from V and 0 bases from J, the gap between germline ends came to 26 bases. Germline V lookup: CDR1 ENHRY, CDR2 SYGVKD. The CDR3 totals 19 residues. CDR3 in DNA: TGTGCCATCAGCACCGGGACGGTTCATACCAAAACCATGAACACTGAAGCTTTCTTT. Amino acid sequence: CAISTGTVHTKTMNTEAFF.

Many counts were recorded for this clonotype. The rearrangement joins TRBV4-2 to TRBJ2-7; 11 bases agree with TRBD1. The CDR3 is 16 amino acids. With V trimmed by 1 base and J by 3 bases, 5 bases remained unmatched. CDR1 and CDR2 from the germline V gene are LGHNA and YNFKEQ. The CDR3 coding sequence is TGTGCCAGCAGCCAAGTTACCGGGACAGGGGGCTACGAGCAGTACTTC. It translates to CASSQVTGTGGYEQYF.